This T cell receptor (beta chain) was recovered during a study of T cell responses to AZD1222 COVID-19 vaccine. Broader study findings: Donors were mostly white British, more females; clonal diversity possibly underestimated. Scientists sampled the repertoires only once the peak T cell response had passed. Baseline testing showed seropositivity in only 6 or 7 AZD1222 recipients.

A note on this clone: The antigen is unknown.

Using immunoSEQ multiplex PCR, the repertoire was profiled, and TCRdb retains in-frame clones only, with some absent. Of some 120,000 clones detected, 65% to 90% appear once; the ten largest clones hold about 28%. In germline, CDR1 is LGHDT, CDR2 YNNKEL (reference sequence). V lost 3 bases to trimming and J lost 6 bases, with 9 bases between them. The CDR3 runs to 14 residues. The chain links TRBV3-1 (or the pseudogene TRBV3-2) to TRBJ1-6, with D hard to call. The sequence came from an adult who received the AZD1222 COVID-19 vaccine. This material consisted of peripheral blood, taken 28 days after the second AZD1222 dose. The CDR3 DNA reads TGTGCCAGCAGCCACCACGGTCGTAATTCACCCCTCCACTTT. This translates into CASSHHGRNSPLHF.